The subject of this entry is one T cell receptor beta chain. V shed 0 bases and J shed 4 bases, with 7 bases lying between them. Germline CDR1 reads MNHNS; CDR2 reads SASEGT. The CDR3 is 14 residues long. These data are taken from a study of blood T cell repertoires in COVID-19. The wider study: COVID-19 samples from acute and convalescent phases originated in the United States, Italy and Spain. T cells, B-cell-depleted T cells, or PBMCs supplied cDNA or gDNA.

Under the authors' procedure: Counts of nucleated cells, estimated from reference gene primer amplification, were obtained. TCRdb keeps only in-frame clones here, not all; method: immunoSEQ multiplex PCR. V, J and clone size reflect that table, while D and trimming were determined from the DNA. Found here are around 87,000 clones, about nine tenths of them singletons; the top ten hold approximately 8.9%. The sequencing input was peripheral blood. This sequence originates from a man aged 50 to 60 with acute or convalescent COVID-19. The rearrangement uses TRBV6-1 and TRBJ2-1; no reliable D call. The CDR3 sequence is CASSEAAVYNEQFF. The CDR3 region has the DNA TGTGCCAGCAGTGAAGCGGCGGTTTACAATGAGCAGTTCTTC.